This T cell receptor (beta chain) was captured by sequencing in a study of cytomegalovirus exposure and HLA in healthy donors. V dropped 6 bases and J dropped 1; count of bases not matched to a gene: 2. CDR3 length: 15 amino acids. Germline CDR1 and CDR2: MNHEY and SMNVEV (reference sequence). On this clone: No antigen is known for it.

Findings and caveats of the study: In the 120 or so validation repertoires, about 94% of cluster scores exceeded 0, per a later analysis. Listed as cytomegalovirus-associated were around 160 TCR beta chains. The CMV antigen specificity of a few CMV-associated chains was confirmed through in vitro analysis.

The protocol was immunoSEQ multiplex PCR, while the TCRdb copy is restricted to in-frame clones and leaves out a portion. The data hold 120,000 or so clones, with roughly 90% observed a single time. This clonotype was obtained from a woman aged 18 to 35 in good health and CMV-seronegative. The chain carries TRBV27 and TRBJ2-2; 10 positions match TRBD1. Sequencing input: PBMCs. The CDR3 sequence is CASRTGGRNTGELFF. The DNA for the CDR3 is TGTGCCAGCAGGACAGGGGGCCGGAACACCGGGGAGCTGTTTTTT.